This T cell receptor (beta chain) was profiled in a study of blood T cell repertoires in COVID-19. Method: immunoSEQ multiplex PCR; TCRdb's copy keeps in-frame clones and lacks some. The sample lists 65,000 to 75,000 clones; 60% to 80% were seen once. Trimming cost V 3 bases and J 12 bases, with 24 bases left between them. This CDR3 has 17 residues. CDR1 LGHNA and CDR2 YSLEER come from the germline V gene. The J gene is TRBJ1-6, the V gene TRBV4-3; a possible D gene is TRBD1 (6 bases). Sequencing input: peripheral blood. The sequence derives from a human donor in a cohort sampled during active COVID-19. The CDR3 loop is CASSQGSTGTLAGPLHF. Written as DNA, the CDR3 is TGCGCCAGCAGCCAGGGGTCCACCGGGACACTAGCGGGACCCCTCCACTTT.